The next 13 T cell receptor beta chains were all read from a single sample in a study of cytomegalovirus exposure and HLA in healthy donors (TCRdb year 2017). Libraries were made using the immunoSEQ multiplex PCR assay. For the multiplex PCR, a mixture combining 60 forward primers for TCR Vbeta segments and 13 reverse primers for TCR Jbeta segments was used. What TCRdb holds here is the immuneACCESS table cut down to in-frame rearrangements. Part of the clones is not present; checked against another copy, under half of the missing clones reflect an unresolved V gene, and the others are unexplained. In all, the sample holds some 190,000 clones, and around 76% of those were seen once. Roughly 2.5% of the sample comes from the top ten. Source material: PBMCs. The receptors were gathered from a woman younger than 45 in good health and CMV-seropositive.

This clone showed up just a few times. V gene TRBV28 combines with J gene TRBJ2-3; TRBD2 aligns across 14 bases. Germline CDR1 is MDHEN and CDR2 is SYDVKM. This CDR3 spans 16 amino acids. The trim removed 8 bases at V and 3 bases at J, leaving 7 bases unmatched. The CDR3 sequence is CASGTSGGGFTDTQYF. The CDR3 bases are TGTGCCAGCGGGACTAGCGGGGGCGGTTTTACAGATACGCAGTATTTT.

The gene calls are TRBV7-9 and TRBJ1-4; 7 bases fit TRBD1. CDR1 SEHNR and CDR2 FQNEAQ come from the germline V gene (reference sequence). The CDR3 sequence is 15 residues long. V was pared by 5 bases and J by 3 bases, with 6 bases of the junction left unmatched. The DNA for the CDR3 is TGTGCCAGCAGCATAAAGGGGGCAGCTAATGAAAAACTGTTTTTT. This sequence encodes CASSIKGAANEKLFF.

A single count supports this clone. Given the absence of the conserved phenylalanine or tryptophan at the CDR3 end, a read error is likely. The chain couples TRBV5-1 to TRBJ2-7, with 12 nucleotides matching TRBD1. The ends lost 5 bases at V and 7 bases at J; junction bases unmatched: 7. The CDR3 spans 14 residues. Germline V CDR1 and CDR2: SGHRS, YFSETQ. The CDR3 loop is CASRGQGAMEEQYS. In DNA form, the CDR3 reads TGCGCCAGCAGGGGACAGGGGGCAATGGAGGAGCAGTACTCC.

The V gene is TRBV9, the J gene TRBJ2-5; 7 bases are a match to TRBD1. The DNA end is more similar to TRBJ2-7, so the J call may be wrong. Germline V gene data show CDR1 as SGDLS and CDR2 as YYNGEE. The CDR3 has 15 amino acids. CDR3 bases: TGTGCCAGCAGCGCGTCGGGACAGTCAAGCTACGAGCAGTACTTC. Amino acid sequence: CASSASGQSSYEQYF.

The J gene is TRBJ2-3, the V gene TRBV10-1, with a possible D match to TRBD2 (5 bases). Germline V gives CDR1 WNHNN, CDR2 SYGVQD (reference sequence). This CDR3 is built from 13 residues. V gave up 6 bases and J gave up 2 bases, with 9 bases separating them. This CDR3 reads CASRRAFTDTQYF. The CDR3 coding sequence is TGCGCCAGCAGGAGGGCCTTCACAGATACGCAGTATTTT.

The rearrangement uses TRBV7-9 and TRBJ1-2; 7 positions agree with TRBD1. The V and J ends lost 5 bases and 6 bases, in that order; junction bases with no gene match: 12. CDR3 size: 15 residues. Germline V gives CDR1 SEHNR, CDR2 FQNEAQ (reference sequence). CDR3 sequence: CASSPPTGKENGYTF. The CDR3 bases are TGTGCCAGCAGCCCTCCGACAGGGAAGGAGAATGGCTACACCTTC.

The chain carries TRBV9 and TRBJ1-3; TRBD1 might be the D (5 bases). Trimming removed 0 bases from V and 4 bases from J, with 8 bases in between. This CDR3 comprises 14 residues. The V gene's germline CDR1 is SGDLS and CDR2 YYNGEE. CDR3 sequence (DNA): TGTGCCAGCAGCGTAGGGGACTACGGAAACACCATATATTTT. It translates to CASSVGDYGNTIYF.

V and J are TRBV10-3 and TRBJ1-2; 8 positions agree with TRBD1. Germline lookup yields CDR1 ENHRY and CDR2 SYGVKD. The V segment lost 4 bases and the J segment 4 bases; nucleotides outside the gene matches: 5. The CDR3 spans 14 residues. CDR3 sequence (DNA): TGTGCCATCAGTGCAGGACAGGGAAGCTATGGCTACACCTTC. Its protein product is CAISAGQGSYGYTF.

V usage is TRBV4-3 and J usage is TRBJ2-7, with 8 bases identical to TRBD1. With 0 bases clipped from V and 5 bases from J, the junction kept 6 bases outside the gene matches. CDR1 and CDR2 (germline): LGHNA, YSLEER. The CDR3 sequence is 15 residues long. This CDR3 reads CASSQEWARGHEQYF. CDR3 DNA: TGCGCCAGCAGCCAAGAATGGGCCAGGGGGCACGAGCAGTACTTC.

The CDR3 spells CASSFRGDSDSEQYF. As DNA, the CDR3 is TGTGCCAGCAGTTTCCGAGGGGACAGCGATAGCGAGCAGTACTTC. The genes are TRBV27 and TRBJ2-7; TRBD1 matches at 7 bases. V lost 3 bases and J lost 6; bases outside the gene matches: 11. The CDR3 consists of 15 residues. The germline V gene encodes CDR1 MNHEY and CDR2 SMNVEV (reference sequence).

The rearrangement links TRBV4-3 to TRBJ2-7, with D perhaps TRBD1 (5 bases). Between the trimmed V and J ends, which lost 0 bases and 2 bases, there was a span of 14 bases. This CDR3 comprises 16 residues. The germline CDR1 and CDR2 sequences are LGHNA and YSLEER. The chain's CDR3 is CASSQDRNRRPYEQYF. In nucleotides, the CDR3 is TGCGCCAGCAGCCAAGATCGGAACAGGCGCCCCTACGAGCAGTACTTC.

CDR3 DNA: TGTGCCAGTTCCCCGGCCCAGGCGAGCTCCTATAATTCACCCCTCCACTTT. It translates to CASSPAQASSYNSPLHF. The chain couples TRBV28 to TRBJ1-6; D is unresolved. The germline gives CDR1 MDHEN, CDR2 SYDVKM. This CDR3 region has 17 residues. Trimming removed 9 bases at V and 0 bases at J, with 18 bases between.

This chain uses TRBV12-5 with TRBJ2-7; 7 bases match TRBD1. V dropped 5 bases and J dropped 0; count of bases not matched to a gene: 10. This CDR3 comprises 16 residues. Germline CDR1 and CDR2: LGHNT and FRNRAP. The CDR3 coding sequence is TGTGCTAGTGGTATTACAGGACAGGCCATCTCCTACGAGCAGTACTTC. Its translation is CASGITGQAISYEQYF.